Sequencing of this T cell receptor beta chain was carried out in a study of blood T cell repertoires in COVID-19. Turning to the study itself: From T cells, B-cell-depleted T cells, or PBMCs came the material, which was cDNA or gDNA.

CDR1 and CDR2 (germline): SGHVS, FQNEAQ. The CDR3 is 15 residues long. After removal of 4 bases from V and 2 bases from J, the junction contained 5 bases not matched to a gene. Sequencing was performed with immunoSEQ multiplex PCR; in TCRdb, only in-frame clones are kept and a portion is missing. This sample yields more than 120,000 clones, of which over 70% are seen a single time; roughly 3.8% belongs to the top ten. This receptor was obtained from a man aged 50-59 years in a cohort exposed to, infected with or recovered from COVID-19 (not recorded which). This chain connects TRBV7-8 to TRBJ2-7; 10 positions agree with TRBD2. Material: PBMCs or T cells enriched from blood (not recorded which). DNA of the CDR3: TGTGCCAGCAGCTCTCCTAGCGGGGGAGCCTACGAGCAGTACTTC. This encodes CASSSPSGGAYEQYF.